These T cell receptor beta chains were read from a single sample in a study of blood T cell repertoires in COVID-19. Repertoires were generated with immunoSEQ multiplex PCR, while TCRdb's copy carries only in-frame clones and drops some. Among about 82,000 clones listed, around four fifths were seen once. Source material: peripheral blood. The receptors derive from a man older than 75 with active or convalescent COVID-19. CDR3s include the opening cysteine and the closing phenylalanine or tryptophan. D genes are given only for firm matches. A clone size is listed for some rows: how often the clone was seen (once, few, many), or a class if it is expanded.

J: TRBJ2-1; V: TRBV12-3/TRBV12-4; D: TRBD1; size: -; CDR3: CASSRDSVWQFF; DNA: TGTGCCAGCAGCAGGGACAGCGTGTGGCAGTTCTTC
J: TRBJ1-1; V: TRBV28; D: -; size: -; CDR3: CASSGQGSPMNTEAFF; DNA: TGTGCCAGCAGTGGGCAGGGTAGCCCAATGAACACTGAAGCTTTCTTT
J: TRBJ2-3; V: TRBV2; D: TRBD1; size: -; CDR3: CASRFIGTGGDTQYF; DNA: TGTGCCAGCAGGTTCATCGGGACAGGGGGAGATACGCAGTATTTT
J: TRBJ2-5; V: TRBV24-1; D: -; size: -; CDR3: CATSDGLRKGTRETQYF; DNA: TGTGCCACCAGTGATGGACTTCGGAAGGGCACTCGGGAGACCCAGTACTTC
J: TRBJ1-6; V: TRBV3-1/TRBV3-2; D: -; size: few; CDR3: CASSRWADSNSPLHF; DNA: TGTGCCAGCAGCCGGTGGGCAGACAGCAATTCACCCCTCCACTTT
J: TRBJ1-1; V: TRBV10-1; D: -; size: -; CDR3: CASSAARQGSEAFF; DNA: TGCGCCAGCAGCGCAGCAAGGCAGGGATCTGAAGCTTTCTTT
J: TRBJ2-6; V: TRBV21-1; D: -; size: -; CDR3: CASSSAPGQGAPGANVLTF; DNA: TGTGCCAGCAGCAGTGCCCCGGGACAGGGGGCGCCGGGGGCCAACGTCCTGACTTTC
J: TRBJ2-5; V: TRBV7-9; D: TRBD1; size: -; CDR3: CASSLGQGTQETQYF; DNA: TGTGCCAGCAGCTTGGGACAGGGGACACAAGAGACCCAGTACTTC
J: TRBJ1-1; V: TRBV2; D: TRBD1; size: -; CDR3: CASSKRQGNTEAFF; DNA: TGTGCCAGCAGTAAACGACAGGGCAACACTGAAGCTTTCTTT
J: TRBJ2-5; V: TRBV9; D: -; size: -; CDR3: CASSVASRHWETQYF; DNA: TGTGCCAGCAGCGTAGCATCGAGACACTGGGAGACCCAGTACTTC
J: TRBJ2-1; V: TRBV5-1; D: -; size: -; CDR3: CASSFAGARNEQFF; DNA: TGCGCCAGCAGCTTTGCAGGGGCCCGCAATGAGCAGTTCTTC
J: TRBJ1-6; V: TRBV10-2; D: -; size: -; CDR3: CASTQGGSESPLHF; DNA: TGCGCCAGCACCCAGGGTGGGTCGGAATCACCCCTCCACTTT
J: TRBJ2-1; V: TRBV5-1; D: TRBD2; size: -; CDR3: CASSRTTSGRTRSYNEQFF; DNA: TGCGCCAGCAGCCGAACGACTAGCGGGAGAACGCGGTCCTACAATGAGCAGTTCTTC
J: TRBJ2-1; V: TRBV3-1/TRBV3-2; D: TRBD2; size: -; CDR3: CASSQGLAGNNEQFF; DNA: TGTGCCAGCAGCCAAGGACTAGCGGGGAACAATGAGCAGTTCTTC
J: TRBJ1-1; V: TRBV19; D: -; size: -; CDR3: CASSKRENTEAFF; DNA: TGTGCCAGTAGTAAGCGAGAGAACACTGAAGCTTTCTTT
J: TRBJ2-2; V: TRBV5-1; D: TRBD2; size: -; CDR3: CASSLEVSGSLNTGELFF; DNA: TGCGCCAGCAGCTTGGAGGTTAGCGGGAGTCTGAACACCGGGGAGCTGTTTTTT
J: TRBJ2-1; V: TRBV2; D: -; size: -; CDR3: CASSVVGSYNEQFF; DNA: TGTGCCAGCAGTGTGGTGGGCAGCTACAATGAGCAGTTCTTC
J: TRBJ1-1; V: TRBV6-6; D: -; size: -; CDR3: CASNLQAGTEAFF; DNA: TGTGCCAGCAACCTCCAGGCGGGAACTGAAGCTTTCTTT
J: TRBJ1-4; V: TRBV19; D: -; size: -; CDR3: CASSIVTRGATNEKLFF; DNA: TGTGCCAGTAGTATAGTGACTCGGGGGGCAACTAATGAAAAACTGTTTTTT
J: TRBJ2-5; V: TRBV10-2; D: -; size: -; CDR3: CASSESSGLQETQYF; DNA: TGCGCCAGCAGTGAGTCGAGCGGACTCCAAGAGACCCAGTACTTC
J: TRBJ2-3; V: TRBV6-4; D: TRBD2; size: -; CDR3: CASSEGSSGGPNTDTQYF; DNA: TGTGCCAGCAGTGAGGGGTCTAGCGGGGGGCCCAACACAGATACGCAGTATTTT
J: TRBJ2-2; V: TRBV6-5; D: TRBD1; size: -; CDR3: CASSYGGQGWSGELFF; DNA: TGTGCCAGCAGTTACGGGGGACAGGGCTGGTCCGGGGAGCTGTTTTTT
J: TRBJ1-2; V: TRBV7-2; D: TRBD1; size: -; CDR3: CASSLASGGSGYTF; DNA: TGTGCCAGCAGCTTAGCGTCAGGGGGCTCTGGCTACACCTTC
J: TRBJ1-6; V: TRBV18; D: TRBD1; size: few; CDR3: CASSQDRESPLHF; DNA: TGTGCCAGCTCACAGGACAGGGAGTCACCCCTCCACTTT
J: TRBJ1-3; V: TRBV5-1; D: -; size: -; CDR3: CASSLNRDGDTIYF; DNA: TGCGCCAGCAGCTTGAACAGGGACGGGGACACCATATATTTT
J: TRBJ1-6; V: TRBV6-5; D: TRBD1; size: -; CDR3: CASSRTGNSPLHF; DNA: TGTGCCAGCAGCCGGACAGGCAATTCACCCCTCCACTTT
J: TRBJ1-2; V: TRBV7-8; D: TRBD1; size: -; CDR3: CASSLGGMGTVGGYTF; DNA: TGTGCCAGCAGCTTAGGAGGGATGGGGACAGTGGGTGGCTACACCTTC
J: TRBJ2-1; V: TRBV3-1/TRBV3-2; D: TRBD2; size: -; CDR3: CASSRRGTSGYNEQFF; DNA: TGTGCCAGCAGCCGCAGAGGGACTAGCGGTTACAATGAGCAGTTCTTC
J: TRBJ2-1; V: TRBV6-1; D: -; size: -; CDR3: CASSEQQGMDEQFF; DNA: TGTGCCAGCAGTGAACAGCAGGGTATGGATGAGCAGTTCTTC
J: TRBJ1-6; V: TRBV7-9; D: TRBD1; size: -; CDR3: CASSLATGVNSPLHF; DNA: TGTGCCAGCAGCTTAGCCACAGGGGTAAATTCACCCCTCCACTTT
J: TRBJ2-1; V: TRBV15; D: TRBD2; size: -; CDR3: CATRPGTSGRSSYNEQFF; DNA: TGTGCCACCAGACCCGGGACTAGCGGAAGGAGCTCCTACAATGAGCAGTTCTTC